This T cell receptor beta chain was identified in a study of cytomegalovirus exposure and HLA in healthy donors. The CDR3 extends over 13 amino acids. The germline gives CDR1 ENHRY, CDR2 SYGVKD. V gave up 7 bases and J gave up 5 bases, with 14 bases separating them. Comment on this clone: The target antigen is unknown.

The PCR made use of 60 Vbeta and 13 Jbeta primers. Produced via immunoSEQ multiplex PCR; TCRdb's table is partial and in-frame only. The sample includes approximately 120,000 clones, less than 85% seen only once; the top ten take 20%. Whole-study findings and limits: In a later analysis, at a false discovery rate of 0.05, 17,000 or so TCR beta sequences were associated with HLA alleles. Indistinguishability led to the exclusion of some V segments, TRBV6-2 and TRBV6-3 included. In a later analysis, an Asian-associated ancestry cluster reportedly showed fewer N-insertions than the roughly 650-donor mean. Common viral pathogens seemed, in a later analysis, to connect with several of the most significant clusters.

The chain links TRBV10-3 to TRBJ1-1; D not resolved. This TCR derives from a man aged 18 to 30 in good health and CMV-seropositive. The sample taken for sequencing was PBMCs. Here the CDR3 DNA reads TGTGCCATCACTCGTGGAGGTGGAACTGAAGCTTTCTTT. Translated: CAITRGGGTEAFF.